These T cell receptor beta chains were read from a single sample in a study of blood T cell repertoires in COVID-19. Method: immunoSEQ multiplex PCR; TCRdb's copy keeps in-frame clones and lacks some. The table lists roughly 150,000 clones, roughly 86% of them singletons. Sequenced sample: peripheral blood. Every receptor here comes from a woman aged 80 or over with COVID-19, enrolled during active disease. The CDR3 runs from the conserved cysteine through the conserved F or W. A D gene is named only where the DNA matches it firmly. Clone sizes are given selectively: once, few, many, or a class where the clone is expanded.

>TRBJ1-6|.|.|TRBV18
CASSPKRESPLHF
TGTGCCAGCTCACCAAAGAGGGAATCACCCCTCCACTTT
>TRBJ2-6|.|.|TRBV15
CATSSPPAHLASGANVLTF
TGTGCCACCAGCAGCCCTCCCGCACATCTGGCCTCTGGGGCCAACGTCCTGACTTTC
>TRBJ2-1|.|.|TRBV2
CASSVSGFNYNEQFF
TGTGCCAGCAGTGTCTCAGGGTTCAACTACAATGAGCAGTTCTTC
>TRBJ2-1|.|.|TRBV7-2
CASSLALGAIHNEQFF
TGTGCCAGCAGCTTAGCGTTGGGAGCGATACACAATGAGCAGTTCTTC
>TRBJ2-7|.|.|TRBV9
CASSKHDISYEQYF
TGTGCCAGCAGCAAACACGATATAAGCTACGAGCAGTACTTC
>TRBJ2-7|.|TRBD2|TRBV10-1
CASSEELAGLSSYEQYF
TGCGCCAGCAGTGAGGAGCTAGCGGGGCTCAGCTCCTACGAGCAGTACTTC
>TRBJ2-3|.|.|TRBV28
CASTSRGVADTDTQYF
TGTGCCAGCACCTCTCGCGGGGTAGCGGACACAGATACGCAGTATTTT
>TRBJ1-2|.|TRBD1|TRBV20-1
CRGDRGYGYTF
TGCAGAGGAGACAGGGGCTATGGCTACACCTTC
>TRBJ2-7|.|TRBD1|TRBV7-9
CASSQRDRAYEQYF
TGTGCCAGCAGCCAAAGGGACAGAGCCTACGAGCAGTACTTC
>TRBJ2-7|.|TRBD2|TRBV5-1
CASSVLAGGIAYEQYF
TGCGCCAGCAGCGTGCTAGCGGGAGGCATCGCCTACGAGCAGTACTTC
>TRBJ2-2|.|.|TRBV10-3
CAISVLPQGNTGELFF
TGTGCCATCAGTGTCCTACCACAGGGGAACACCGGGGAGCTGTTTTTT
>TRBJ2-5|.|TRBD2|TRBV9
CASSDLAGGPGTQYF
TGTGCCAGCAGCGACCTAGCGGGGGGGCCGGGGACCCAGTACTTC
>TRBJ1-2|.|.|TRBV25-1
CATGRGSGNYGYTF
TGTGCGACGGGCAGGGGAAGCGGTAACTATGGCTACACCTTC
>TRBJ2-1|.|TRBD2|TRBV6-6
CASSYPTSGSYNEQFF
TGTGCCAGCAGTTACCCGACTAGCGGGAGCTACAATGAGCAGTTCTTC
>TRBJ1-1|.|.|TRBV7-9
CASSGRTTNTEAFF
TGTGCCAGCAGCGGTCGGACAACGAACACTGAAGCTTTCTTT
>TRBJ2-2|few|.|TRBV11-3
CASSSQGLAGELFF
TGTGCCAGCAGCTCCCAGGGGTTGGCCGGGGAGCTGTTTTTT
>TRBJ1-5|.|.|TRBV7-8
CASSPRGGAQPQHF
TGTGCCAGCAGCCCTAGGGGAGGAGCTCAGCCCCAGCATTTT
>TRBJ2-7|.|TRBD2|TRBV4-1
CASSQVVAGVFSYEQYF
TGCGCCAGCAGCCAAGTGGTAGCGGGAGTCTTCTCCTACGAGCAGTACTTC
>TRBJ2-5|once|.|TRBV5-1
CASSPGTLEAQYF
TGCGCCAGCAGCCCCGGGACACTAGAGGCCCAGTACTTC
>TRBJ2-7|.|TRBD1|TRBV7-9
CASSLGGQGSRYF
TGTGCCAGCAGCTTAGGGGGACAGGGTTCCCGGTACTTC
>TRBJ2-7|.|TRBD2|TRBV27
CASSLEGGLAGGPSYEQYF
TGTGCCAGCAGTTTGGAGGGTGGACTAGCGGGAGGGCCATCCTACGAGCAGTACTTC
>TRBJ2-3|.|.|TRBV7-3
CASSQLPLSTDTQYF
TGTGCCAGCAGCCAACTCCCCCTGAGCACAGATACGCAGTATTTT
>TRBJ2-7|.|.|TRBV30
CAWSYDSSTEQYF
TGTGCCTGGAGTTACGACTCTTCTACGGAGCAGTACTTC
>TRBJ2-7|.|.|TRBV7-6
CASSPLGGGPSYEQYF
TGTGCCAGCAGCCCGCTGGGCGGGGGCCCCTCCTACGAGCAGTACTTC
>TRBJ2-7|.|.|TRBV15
CATSRDMGGTGYEQYF
TGTGCCACCAGCAGAGATATGGGGGGGACAGGATACGAGCAGTACTTC
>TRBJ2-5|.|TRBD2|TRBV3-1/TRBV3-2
CASSQDWGGETQYF
TGTGCCAGCAGCCAAGATTGGGGGGGTGAGACCCAGTACTTC
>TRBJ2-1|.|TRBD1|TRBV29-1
CSVILQGRNEQFF
TGCAGCGTTATTTTACAGGGGCGGAATGAGCAGTTCTTC
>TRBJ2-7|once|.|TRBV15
CATSRVAEDEQYF
TGTGCCACCAGCAGAGTGGCAGAAGACGAGCAGTACTTC
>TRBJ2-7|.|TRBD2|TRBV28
CASGPGLATYEQYF
TGTGCCAGCGGTCCGGGACTAGCGACCTACGAGCAGTACTTC
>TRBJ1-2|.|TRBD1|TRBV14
CASSRLTGGYSNYGYTF
TGTGCCAGCAGCCGTTTGACAGGGGGCTATTCTAACTATGGCTACACCTTC
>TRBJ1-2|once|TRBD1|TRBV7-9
CASSLRQGAVYGYTF
TGTGCCAGCAGCTTACGCCAGGGGGCGGTCTATGGCTACACCTTC
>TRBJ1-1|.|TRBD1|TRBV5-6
CASSYGQGATEAFF
TGTGCCAGCAGTTACGGACAGGGGGCAACTGAAGCTTTCTTT